Presented here are 14 T cell receptor beta chains from one specimen sequenced in a study of Tregs in tolerant kidney transplant recipients. TCRdb keeps only in-frame clones here, not all; method: immunoSEQ multiplex PCR. In the table there are some 64,000 clones, more than 95% of which are singletons. The sequences come from Tregs from blood, collected before the transplant. Receptor source: a human donor who received a combined kidney and bone marrow transplant.

V gene TRBV5-4 combines with J gene TRBJ2-5; 8 positions agree with TRBD2. The junction had 9 bases not matched to a gene; V was cut back by 0 bases and J by 5 bases. The CDR3 has 16 amino acids. Germline lookup yields CDR1 SGHNT and CDR2 YYREEE (reference sequence). CDR3 nucleotides: TGTGCCAGCAGCTTGGACTTTTTAGCGGGGCGGGAGACCCAGTACTTC. Translating it yields CASSLDFLAGRETQYF.

The rearrangement joins TRBV5-4 to TRBJ2-1; 7 bases fit TRBD2. The CDR3 is 14 amino acids. Germline V gene lookup returns CDR1 SGHNT and CDR2 YYREEE (reference sequence). V lost 1 base to trimming and J lost 5 bases; unmatched junction nucleotides: 3. CDR3 in amino acids: CASSLRLADNEQFF. The CDR3 nucleotides are TGTGCCAGCAGCTTGCGGCTAGCGGACAATGAGCAGTTCTTC. The full variable domain, in which reference TRBV5-4 and TRBJ2-1 provide the parts outside the CDR3, is ETGVTQSPTHLIKTRGQQVTLRCSSQSGHNTVSWYQQALGQGPQFIFQYYREEENGRGNFPPRFSGLQFPNYSSELNVNALELDDSALYLCASSLRLADNEQFFGPGTRLTVL.

This chain joins TRBV5-1 and TRBJ2-7; D might be TRBD1 (5 bases). The germline CDR1 and CDR2 sequences are SGHRS and YFSETQ. The length of the CDR3 is 14 residues. The ends were cut back, 1 base at V and 5 bases at J, with 13 bases in the middle. CDR3 DNA sequence: TGCGCCAGCAGCTTGAGAGAACAGGTGAACGAGCAGTACTTC. Amino acids: CASSLREQVNEQYF.

The chain combines TRBV5-5 with TRBJ2-3, with 8 bases fitting TRBD1. The length of the CDR3 is 18 residues. V lost 4 bases, J lost 0 bases, and 13 bases stayed unmatched. Germline loops: CDR1 SGHKS, CDR2 YYEKEE (reference sequence). The chain's CDR3 is CASSPRTGRFSSTDTQYF. The CDR3 coding sequence is TGTGCCAGCAGCCCTCGGACAGGGAGGTTCTCTAGCACAGATACGCAGTATTTT.

The J gene is TRBJ2-5, the V gene TRBV21-1; the table assigns TRBD1, which was not confirmed against the DNA. TRBV21-1 is flagged as a pseudogene. The CDR3 contains 15 residues. The CDR3 nucleotides read TGTGCCAGCAGCTCTGGGGACAGGGGCCAAGAGACCCAGTACTTC. Translating gives CASSSGDRGQETQYF.

The chain recombines TRBV2 with TRBJ2-7; D perhaps matches TRBD1 (5 bases). V shed 6 bases and J shed 2 bases, with 5 bases lying between them. CDR1 is SNHLY and CDR2 is FYNNEI in the germline V gene. The CDR3 sequence is 11 residues long. The CDR3 DNA reads TGTGCCAGCAGGGACACCTACGAGCAGTACTTC. Encoded protein: CASRDTYEQYF.

The CDR3: CASRAGGRHTGELFF. The CDR3 coding sequence is TGTGCCAGCAGAGCCGGCGGGCGTCACACCGGGGAGCTGTTTTTT. The chain has TRBV6-5 and TRBJ2-2; perhaps TRBD2 as D (5 bases). This CDR3 comprises 15 residues. V shed 6 bases and J shed 3 bases, with 14 bases lying between them. The germline gives CDR1 MNHEY, CDR2 SVGAGI.

In its sample, this clone was seen once. V usage is TRBV5-4 and J usage is TRBJ2-3; 13 positions agree with TRBD2. The germline gives CDR1 SGHNT, CDR2 YYREEE (reference sequence). Trimming took 2 bases from V and 4 from J; bases not matched to a gene: 10. This CDR3 comprises 18 residues. The CDR3 loop reads CASSFVRLAGGLADTQYF. The DNA of the CDR3 is TGTGCCAGCAGCTTTGTCCGACTAGCGGGAGGCTTGGCAGATACGCAGTATTTT.

V gene TRBV6-1 combines with J gene TRBJ2-7; TRBD1 might be the D (7 bases). CDR3 size: 15 residues. The germline V and J ends were trimmed by 6 bases and 2 bases, with 17 bases remaining between them. CDR1 MNHNS and CDR2 SASEGT come from the germline V gene. CDR3 amino acids: CASRGGTVSAYEQYF. The DNA of the CDR3 is TGTGCCAGCAGAGGGGGGACAGTCTCAGCCTACGAGCAGTACTTC.

The gene calls are TRBV16 and TRBJ1-1; 9 bases are a match to TRBD1. The J segment lost 5 bases and the V segment lost 4 bases, leaving 5 bases of the junction unmatched. The CDR3 totals 14 residues. Germline V lookup: CDR1 KGHSY, CDR2 FQNENV. The CDR3 loop reads CASSRTGGRTEAFF. The DNA for the CDR3 is TGTGCCAGCAGCCGTACAGGGGGCAGGACTGAAGCTTTCTTT.

The chain is built from TRBV6-5 and TRBJ2-7; D not resolved. The CDR3 extends over 13 amino acids. Between the trimmed V and J ends, which lost 5 bases and 1 base, there was a span of 9 bases. From germline, CDR1 is MNHEY and CDR2 SVGAGI. CDR3 sequence (DNA): TGTGCCAGCAGTCCCCTGTTTTCCTACGAGCAGTACTTC. This sequence encodes CASSPLFSYEQYF.

This chain connects TRBV7-6 to TRBJ2-5; 12 bases align to TRBD2. Germline-derived CDR1 and CDR2 are SGHVS and FNYEAQ. The CDR3 contains 16 residues. Germline trimming cut 1 base from V and 5 bases from J; bases unmatched to any gene: 5. The CDR3 protein is CASSLVLAGGPETQYF. For the CDR3, the DNA is TGTGCCAGCAGCTTAGTCCTAGCGGGGGGGCCGGAGACCCAGTACTTC.

This sequence joins TRBV5-6 and TRBJ1-1; D gene ambiguous. Deletions cut 3 bases from V and 5 bases from J, with 11 bases between. Per the germline V gene, CDR1 is SGHDT and CDR2 is YYEEEE. The CDR3 covers 13 residues. The CDR3 DNA reads as TGTGCCAGCAGCTCACGGGGTCGAACTGAAGCTTTCTTT. This codes for CASSSRGRTEAFF.

This clone was seen a handful of times. The chain links TRBV29-1 to TRBJ1-1, with a possible D match to TRBD1 (5 bases). Germline CDR1 and CDR2: SQVTM and ANQGSEA. The CDR3 is made up of 13 amino acids. Trimming took 7 bases from V and 1 from J, leaving 13 bases between them. The CDR3 DNA is TGCAGCGCCTCGGAGGGGTCGAACACTGAAGCTTTCTTT. Translation gives CSASEGSNTEAFF.